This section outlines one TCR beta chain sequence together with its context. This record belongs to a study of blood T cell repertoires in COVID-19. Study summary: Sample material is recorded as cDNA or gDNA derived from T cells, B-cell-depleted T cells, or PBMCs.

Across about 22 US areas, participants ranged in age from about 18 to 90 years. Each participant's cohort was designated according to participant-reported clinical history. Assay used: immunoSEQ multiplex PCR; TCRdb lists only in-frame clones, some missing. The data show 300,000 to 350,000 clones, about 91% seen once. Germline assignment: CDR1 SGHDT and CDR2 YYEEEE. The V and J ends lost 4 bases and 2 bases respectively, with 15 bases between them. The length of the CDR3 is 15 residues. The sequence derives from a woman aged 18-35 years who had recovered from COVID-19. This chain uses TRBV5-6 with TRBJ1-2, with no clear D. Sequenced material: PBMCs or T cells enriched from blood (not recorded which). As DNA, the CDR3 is TGTGCCAGCAGCATCCCCCGCTGGGCCAACTATGGCTACACCTTC. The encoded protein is CASSIPRWANYGYTF.